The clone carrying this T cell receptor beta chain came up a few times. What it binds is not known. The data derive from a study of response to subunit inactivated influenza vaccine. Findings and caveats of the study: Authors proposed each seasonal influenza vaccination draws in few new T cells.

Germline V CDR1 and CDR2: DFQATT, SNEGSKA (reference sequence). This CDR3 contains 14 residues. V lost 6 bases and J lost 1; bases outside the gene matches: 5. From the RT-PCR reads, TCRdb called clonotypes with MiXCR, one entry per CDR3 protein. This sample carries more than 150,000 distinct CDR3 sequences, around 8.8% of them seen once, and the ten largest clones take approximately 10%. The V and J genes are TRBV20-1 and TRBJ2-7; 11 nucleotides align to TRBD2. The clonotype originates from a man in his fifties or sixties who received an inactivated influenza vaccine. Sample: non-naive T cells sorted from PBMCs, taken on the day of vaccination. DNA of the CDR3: TGCAGTGCCGGGGGGACTAGCGGATCCTACGAGCAGTACTTC. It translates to CSAGGTSGSYEQYF.